The entry below describes one T cell receptor (beta chain). No cognate antigen has been identified for it. No qualities accompany the bases; no much larger clone lies one base away. The CDR3 regions of human TCRbeta chains were subjected to immunosequencing. Per the authors' processing: Repertoire TCRs were checked for matches against a reference library of SARS-CoV-2-specific TCRs that had been generated using the MIRA antigen-specificity platform. Breadth was defined as the fraction of unique TCRs that were SARS-CoV-2-associated. Depth was defined as the fraction of total T cells that were SARS-CoV-2-associated. Using the MIRA data, each spike-specific TCR was mapped to the spike region that the TCR reacts to and placed in a CD4 or CD8 class. Log10-transformed breadth and depth values were compared by one-way ANOVA with Sidak's multiple comparisons tests. TCRdb holds this immuneACCESS table with in-frame rearrangements only. Some clones are missing; in checked studies, unresolved V genes explain under half, and the rest has no known cause. That table furnishes V, J and clone size, whereas the DNA furnished D and trimming. This sample is represented by around 140,000 clones; roughly 93% of them were singletons. The ten largest clonotypes hold 9.3% of the sample.

This sample stems from a study of T cell responses to AZD1222 COVID-19 vaccine (dated by TCRdb to the early 2020s). With regard to the full study: TCR sequencing was performed for roughly 250 trial participants, of whom roughly 200 were given two doses of AZD1222 and 26 were given two doses of MenACWY control vaccine. Trial participants were enrolled by age into 18-55, 56-69 and 70-plus year subgroups, with approximately 150, 30 and 60 TCR-sequenced participants respectively. Findings and caveats that apply to the study as a whole: Only five or six AZD1222 recipients were SARS-CoV-2 seropositive at baseline, limiting conclusions about previously exposed vaccinees. The vaccine-associated CD4 TCRs covered the entire spike protein, and the dominant responses fell in regions 160-218 and 743-854. The 56-69-year group was small, and its depth increase did not reach significance, likely because of low power. Because no samples from the day 14 peak response were available, repertoires could be characterized only after the peak T cell response. Participants were mostly white British and included more females than males, and it was suggested by the authors that clonal diversity may have been underestimated. Nearly half of unique spike-specific TCRs reportedly recognized epitopes outside regions mutated in the B.1.351 and B.1.1.7 variants. Spike-specific TCR breadth and depth rose significantly after two AZD1222 doses compared with day 0 and with MenACWY recipients.

The germline V gene yields SNHLY for CDR1 and FYNNEI for CDR2. Cut back by 4 bases and 0 bases, the V and J ends lie 10 bases apart. CDR3 length: 14 amino acids, cysteine to phenylalanine. Just the 42-base CDR3 DNA is kept, in frame starting at base 1. Taken with the paper, the label for time point translates to: about 28 days (+/-7) after the second vaccine dose. Because spike-specific TCR depth and breadth did not differ between the two schedules, AZD1222 recipients who got a second dose at roughly 4 weeks were pooled with those who got a second dose at roughly 12 weeks. The vaccinee samples were drawn from two UK trials, COV001 and COV002, one of which was a single-blind randomized controlled phase 2/3 trial testing AZD1222 (ChAdOx1 nCoV-19) in healthy adults. Trial participant PBMC samples were collected at day 0 and day 28 after the second dose for TCRbeta chain sequencing.

This chain joins TRBV2 to TRBJ2-7; a tentative D match to TRBD2 spans 5 bases. The origin of this receptor is an adult who received the AZD1222 COVID-19 vaccine. The source material was peripheral blood, sampled 28 days after the second AZD1222 dose. The DNA is as follows: TGTGCCAGCAGTGTCGGGGAAAGCTCCTACGAGCAGTACTTC. Translated, this is CASSVGESSYEQYF.